One sample yielded the 2 T cell receptor beta chains listed below, sequenced in a study of cytomegalovirus exposure and HLA in healthy donors. The PCR made use of 60 Vbeta and 13 Jbeta primers. The repertoire was sequenced with immunoSEQ multiplex PCR; TCRdb's copy has only in-frame clones and lacks some. The sample's table shows tens of thousands of clones. The sequenced sample consisted of PBMCs. These TCRs come from a male donor in good health and CMV-seronegative.

The rearrangement uses TRBV27 and TRBJ1-2; TRBD1 matches at 7 bases. CDR1 and CDR2 (germline): MNHEY, SMNVEV (reference sequence). The CDR3 is 14 residues long. With 4 bases clipped from V and 5 bases from J, the junction kept 7 bases outside the gene matches. CDR3 DNA: TGTGCCAGCAGTTCCCCGGACAGGAAGTATGGCTACACCTTC. Translation gives CASSSPDRKYGYTF.

The chain employs TRBV5-1 and TRBJ2-3, with D perhaps matching TRBD2 (5 bases). The CDR3 consists of 16 residues. Germline V gene data show CDR1 as SGHRS and CDR2 as YFSETQ. With 4 bases removed from V and 2 bases from J, the gap between germline ends came to 17 bases. CDR3 DNA: TGCGCCAGCAGCCCCCGTCCGGGAAAGCCCACAGATACGCAGTATTTT. This gives the protein CASSPRPGKPTDTQYF.